Listed here are 11 T cell receptor beta chains from one sample, sequenced in a study of vaccination effects on CD4 cells after COVID-19. What these receptors recognize is not known. Antigen-specific CD4+ T cells were expanded with viral peptide pools in the ViraFEST assay before sequencing. At the end of over 8 days of culture, CD4+ T cells were isolated. Vaccine recipients had no previous SARS-CoV-2 infection; their nucleocapsid antibodies were negative. Method: immunoSEQ multiplex PCR; TCRdb's copy keeps in-frame clones and lacks some. Of tens of thousands of clones detected, approximately 75% appear once; the ten largest clones hold 5% to 7%. This specimen was CD4+ T cells from PBMCs cultured with HCoV-OC43 spike peptides, taken before COVID-19 vaccination. Indicated subset: HCoV-OC43 spike overlapping peptide pool stimulation. All receptors derive from a human donor who received a COVID-19 vaccine.

The chain has TRBV3-1 (or the pseudogene TRBV3-2) and TRBJ2-3; 11 nucleotides line up with TRBD2. This CDR3 comprises 14 residues. With V trimmed by 0 bases and J by 13 bases, 6 bases remained unmatched. Germline-derived CDR1 and CDR2 are LGHDT and YNNKEL (reference sequence). The CDR3 region has the DNA TGTGCCAGCAGCCAAGATCGTAGTAGCGGGAGGGAGTATTTT. This translates into CASSQDRSSGREYF.

This chain links TRBV4-1 with TRBJ1-2; 9 nucleotides align to TRBD1. The CDR3 totals 14 residues. V trimming: 1 base; J trimming: 10 bases; junction bases outside the gene matches: 7. CDR1 is MGHRA, CDR2 YSYEKL, per germline. The CDR3 region is CASSQAGTGFDYTF. Written as DNA, the CDR3 is TGCGCCAGCAGCCAAGCTGGGACAGGGTTTGACTACACCTTC.

This clone has just a few counts. The chain combines TRBV3-1 (or the pseudogene TRBV3-2) with TRBJ1-1; D not certain. V lost 1 base and J lost 1, with 7 bases in between. CDR1 LGHDT and CDR2 YNNKEL come from the germline V gene (reference sequence). The CDR3 contains 14 residues. The CDR3 DNA reads TGTGCCAGCAGCCAAGGAGGGTGGAACACTGAAGCTTTCTTT. It encodes CASSQGGWNTEAFF.

The chain joins TRBV5-1 to TRBJ1-1, with a possible D match to TRBD1 (5 bases). Germline V gives CDR1 SGHRS, CDR2 YFSETQ. Trimming cost V 4 bases and J 0 bases, with 13 bases left between them. CDR3 length: 15 residues. CDR3 region: CASSPNQGLNTEAFF. As DNA, the CDR3 is TGCGCCAGCAGCCCAAATCAGGGATTGAACACTGAAGCTTTCTTT.

The chain recombines TRBV29-1 with TRBJ1-1, with 8 bases identical to TRBD1. The CDR3 is made up of 16 amino acids. CDR1 is SQVTM and CDR2 is ANQGSEA in the germline V gene. J was trimmed by 1 base and V by 7 bases; bases with no gene match: 14. CDR3 DNA: TGCAGCGGTTCACTATGGGCAGGGGGCTCGAACACTGAAGCTTTCTTT. Translation: CSGSLWAGGSNTEAFF.

CDR3 protein: CASSFTSGGQETQYF. The CDR3 region has the DNA TGTGCCAGCAGCTTCACTAGCGGGGGACAAGAGACCCAGTACTTC. The rearrangement uses TRBV5-4 and TRBJ2-5; 11 bases fit TRBD2. Per the germline V gene, CDR1 is SGHNT and CDR2 is YYREEE (reference sequence). The V and J ends lost 2 bases and 2 bases, in that order; junction bases with no gene match: 2. The CDR3 extends over 15 amino acids.

The table lists this clone with a few counts. The chain is built from TRBV28 and TRBJ2-1, with TRBD1 as a possible D gene (6 bases). V was pared by 6 bases and J by 10 bases, with 13 bases between. The germline CDR1 and CDR2 sequences are MDHEN and SYDVKM. The CDR3 has 12 residues. CDR3 DNA: TGTGCCAGCAGACAAGGGGGTTGGGAGCAGTTCTTC. Residues: CASRQGGWEQFF.

The genes are TRBV7-2 and TRBJ1-1, with 10 nucleotides matching TRBD1. V dropped 3 bases and J dropped 4; count of bases not matched to a gene: 2. Germline CDR1 is SGHTA and CDR2 is FQGNSA. This CDR3 is 14 amino acids long. CDR3 sequence reads: CASSLTGGLTEAFF. The CDR3 DNA sequence: TGTGCCAGCAGCTTGACAGGGGGCCTCACTGAAGCTTTCTTT.

This clone occurred once. The CDR3 sequence: CASSLALNTEAFF. CDR3 bases: TGTGCCAGCAGCCTGGCACTAAACACTGAAGCTTTCTTT. This chain connects TRBV7-3 to TRBJ1-1; the D is unclear. This CDR3 spans 13 amino acids. Trimming stripped 5 bases from V and 2 bases from J, with 9 bases between. Germline V gene sequence: CDR1 SGHTA, CDR2 FQGTGA.

The V and J genes are TRBV20-1 and TRBJ2-5; D not certain. The CDR3 sequence is 11 residues long. Germline CDR1 is DFQATT and CDR2 is SNEGSKA (reference sequence). V was trimmed by 6 bases and J by 5 bases, leaving 10 bases between them. The DNA of the CDR3 is TGCAGTGCCATAAAAGGGGAGACCCAGTACTTC. Amino acid sequence: CSAIKGETQYF.

The chain recombines TRBV5-1 with TRBJ1-5; 10 bases align to TRBD1. The CDR3 length is 16 residues. V was clipped by 4 bases and J by 0 bases; unmatched bases: 4. CDR1 is SGHRS and CDR2 is YFSETQ in the germline V gene. CDR3 amino acids: CASSRTGGDSNQPQHF. The CDR3 region has the DNA TGCGCCAGCAGCAGGACAGGGGGGGATAGCAATCAGCCCCAGCATTTT.